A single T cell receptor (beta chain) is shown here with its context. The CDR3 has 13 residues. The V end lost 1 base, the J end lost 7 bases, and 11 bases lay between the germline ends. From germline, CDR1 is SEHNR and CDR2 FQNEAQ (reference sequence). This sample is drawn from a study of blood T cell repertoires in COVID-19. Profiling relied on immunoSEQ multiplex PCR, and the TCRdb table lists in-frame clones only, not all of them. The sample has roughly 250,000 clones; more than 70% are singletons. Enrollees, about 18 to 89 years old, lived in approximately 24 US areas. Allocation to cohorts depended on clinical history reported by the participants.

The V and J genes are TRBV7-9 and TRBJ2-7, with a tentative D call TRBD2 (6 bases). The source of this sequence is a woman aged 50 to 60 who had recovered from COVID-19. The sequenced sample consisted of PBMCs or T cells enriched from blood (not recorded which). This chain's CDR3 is CASSLEARGEQYF. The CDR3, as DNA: TGTGCCAGCAGCTTAGAGGCCCGGGGGGAGCAGTACTTC.